These T cell receptor beta chains were read from a single sample in a study of long-term antiretroviral therapy in people with HIV. Assay used: immunoSEQ multiplex PCR; TCRdb lists only in-frame clones, some missing. The table includes some 23,000 clones, roughly 82% detected once. The material was unsorted PBMCs, obtained 0.3 years after starting antiretroviral therapy. These TCRs come from a middle-aged man with HIV. CDR3s include the opening cysteine and the closing phenylalanine or tryptophan. D genes are given only for firm matches. Not every row has a clone size; where given, it reads once, few, many or a size class.

v_call	clone_size	d_call	cdr3_length	j_call	cdr3_nt	cdr3_aa
TRBV6-6	NA	NA	14	TRBJ1-5	TGTGCCAGCAACCGCTTCGGGCGGAATCAGCCCCAGCATTTT	CASNRFGRNQPQHF
TRBV28	few	NA	13	TRBJ2-7	TGTGCCAGCACCCTTGAGTTCGCCCACGAGCAGTACTTC	CASTLEFAHEQYF
TRBV10-3	NA	TRBD1	16	TRBJ2-7	TGTGCCATCACCCCAAATTTCCGGGACAGGGCCTACGAGCAGTACTTC	CAITPNFRDRAYEQYF
TRBV27	NA	TRBD2	17	TRBJ2-7	TGTGCCAGCAGTTTTGACGGAGGGACTAGCGGCTTCTACGAGCAGTACTTC	CASSFDGGTSGFYEQYF
TRBV11-2	once	TRBD1	14	TRBJ2-7	TGTGCCAGCAGCTTAAACCCAGGGGGATACGAGCAGTACTTC	CASSLNPGGYEQYF
TRBV5-1	NA	TRBD1	16	TRBJ1-5	TGCGCCAGCAGCTTTAAGACAGGGGCGGTCAATCAGCCCCAGCATTTT	CASSFKTGAVNQPQHF
TRBV27	NA	NA	14	TRBJ2-7	TGTGCCAGCACCCCTCGGGGCACCTCCTACGAGCAGTACTTC	CASTPRGTSYEQYF
TRBV7-2	NA	NA	13	TRBJ1-2	TGTGCCAGCAGCCCCGACAGAGCCTATGGCTACACCTTC	CASSPDRAYGYTF
TRBV11-3	NA	TRBD1	12	TRBJ2-1	TGTGCCAGCAGCCTGACAGGGTTCGAGCAGTTCTTC	CASSLTGFEQFF
TRBV7-9	NA	NA	13	TRBJ1-6	TGTGCCAGCAGCTTATTAGAGAATTCACCCCTCCACTTT	CASSLLENSPLHF
TRBV30	NA	TRBD2	15	TRBJ2-5	TGTGCCTGGAGTTACACAGCGGGGCTTTGGGAGACCCAGTACTTC	CAWSYTAGLWETQYF
TRBV5-1	NA	TRBD1	14	TRBJ1-4	TGCGCCAGCAGCCAGGGACAGAGTCGGGAAAAACTGTTTTTT	CASSQGQSREKLFF
TRBV27	NA	TRBD1	18	TRBJ1-4	TGTGCCAGCAGCCCCCACCCGGGGACAGGGGGCTGGAATGAAAAACTGTTTTTT	CASSPHPGTGGWNEKLFF
TRBV9	once	NA	13	TRBJ2-5	TGTGCCAGCAGCGTAGAAGTGGAGGAGACCCAGTACTTC	CASSVEVEETQYF
TRBV28	NA	NA	14	TRBJ1-5	TGTGCCAGCAGTTTAGAACAGCCTAATCAGCCCCAGCATTTT	CASSLEQPNQPQHF
TRBV4-1	NA	NA	15	TRBJ2-6	TGCGCCAGCAGTCGTGCCGAGTCTGGGGCCAACGTCCTGACTTTC	CASSRAESGANVLTF
TRBV2	NA	NA	13	TRBJ1-1	TGTGCCAGCAGCCTCAGCCGGAACACTGAAGCTTTCTTT	CASSLSRNTEAFF
TRBV7-8	NA	NA	15	TRBJ2-7	TGTGCCAGCAGCTTAGCTCTTCCGGGACTCCACGAGCAGTACTTC	CASSLALPGLHEQYF
TRBV9	NA	NA	13	TRBJ1-2	TGTGCCAGCAGCTATTGGACTGGGACTGGCTACACCTTC	CASSYWTGTGYTF
TRBV6-1	NA	TRBD2	15	TRBJ2-3	TGTGCCAGCAGTGAGGCTAGCGGGAGCCCAGATACGCAGTATTTT	CASSEASGSPDTQYF
TRBV28	NA	TRBD1	18	TRBJ1-5	TGTGCCAGCAGTTCGTTCAGGGGGCATTCCCTTAGCAATCAGCCCCAGCATTTT	CASSSFRGHSLSNQPQHF
TRBV6-5	once	TRBD2	15	TRBJ2-1	TGTGCCAGCGTAGCGGGGCGACCCTCCTACAATGAGCAGTTCTTC	CASVAGRPSYNEQFF
TRBV10-2	NA	NA	14	TRBJ1-5	TGCGCCAGCAGTGAGTGGTTGGTTAATCAGCCCCAGCATTTT	CASSEWLVNQPQHF
TRBV9	NA	NA	15	TRBJ1-3	TGTGCCAGCAGCCTCCGACCGTGGACAGCGAACACCATATATTTT	CASSLRPWTANTIYF
TRBV28	few	NA	12	TRBJ2-1	TGTGCCAGCAGGCGACTGGGAAATGAGCAGTTCTTC	CASRRLGNEQFF
TRBV18	NA	TRBD1	15	TRBJ1-3	TGTGCCAGCTCACTCGGGACAGGGCGCGGAAACACCATATATTTT	CASSLGTGRGNTIYF
TRBV7-3	few	NA	13	TRBJ2-7	TGTGCCAGCAGCCCGCAGCGACAGGACGAGCAGTACTTC	CASSPQRQDEQYF
TRBV27	NA	NA	13	TRBJ1-1	TGTGCCAGCAGTTACGGGAGTAACACTGAAGCTTTCTTT	CASSYGSNTEAFF
TRBV6-1	NA	TRBD1	14	TRBJ1-2	TGTGCCAGCAGTGAAGCCGGGACAGGGATCGGCTACACCTTC	CASSEAGTGIGYTF
TRBV28	NA	TRBD1	15	TRBJ2-3	TGTGCCAGCAGTAGAGACAGGGTAGGGACAGATACGCAGTATTTT	CASSRDRVGTDTQYF
TRBV7-9	NA	NA	15	TRBJ1-1	TGTGCCAGCAGCCTAAGACGGGACAAGAACACTGAAGCTTTCTTT	CASSLRRDKNTEAFF
TRBV10-1	NA	NA	14	TRBJ2-1	TGCGCCAGCAGTGAGTCGGACGACCGGGATGAGCAGTTCTTC	CASSESDDRDEQFF
TRBV30	NA	TRBD1	13	TRBJ1-2	TGTGCCTGGAGTTTCGACAGGGGGCAAGGCTACACCTTC	CAWSFDRGQGYTF
TRBV5-1	NA	TRBD1	13	TRBJ2-7	TGCGCCAGCAGCTGGGACAGTACCTACGAGCAGTACTTC	CASSWDSTYEQYF
TRBV7-9	NA	TRBD1	16	TRBJ2-5	TGTGCCAGCAGCGCTCCGGGACAGGGGTTTTTAGAGACCCAGTACTTC	CASSAPGQGFLETQYF
TRBV27	few	NA	14	TRBJ2-7	TGTGCCAGCAGTCCCCGGGACAACTCCTACGAGCAGTACTTC	CASSPRDNSYEQYF
TRBV7-6	NA	NA	15	TRBJ2-5	TGTGCCAGCAGCTTACTACGGGGGCCACGGGAGACCCAGTACTTC	CASSLLRGPRETQYF
TRBV28	NA	TRBD1	13	TRBJ1-2	TGTGCCAGCACCGGTGACAGGGCCTATGGCTACACCTTC	CASTGDRAYGYTF
TRBV6-5	NA	NA	13	TRBJ1-1	TGTGCCAGCAGTTACGGTCGAAGGGGTGAAGCTTTCTTT	CASSYGRRGEAFF
TRBV7-2	NA	NA	16	TRBJ2-7	TGTGCCAGCAGCTCCATAGGGGGAAGTGAGGGGCGGGAGATTGGCTTC	CASSSIGGSEGREIGF
TRBV9	once	TRBD1	13	TRBJ1-2	TGTGCCAGCAGCGTGGACAGGGGGCAAGGCTACACCTTC	CASSVDRGQGYTF
TRBV6-5	NA	NA	15	TRBJ1-1	TGTGCCAGCGAGGGGAGGGCCCCCATGAACACTGAAGCTTTCTTT	CASEGRAPMNTEAFF
TRBV28	NA	TRBD1	16	TRBJ2-3	TGTGCCAGCAGTTCTTCTGGGACAGGGGGGGGAGATACGCAGTATTTT	CASSSSGTGGGDTQYF
TRBV28	NA	NA	15	TRBJ1-5	TGTGCCAGCAGTTTGGTGTCGGGGGTAAATCAGCCCCAGCATTTT	CASSLVSGVNQPQHF
TRBV6-4	NA	NA	15	TRBJ2-1	TGTGCCAGCAGTGTAGCAGGTGGCGCCTACAATGAGCAGTTCTTC	CASSVAGGAYNEQFF
TRBV5-1	once	TRBD1	16	TRBJ2-1	TGCGCCAGCAGCCCGACAGGGACGGCCCCCTACAATGAGCAGTTCTTC	CASSPTGTAPYNEQFF
TRBV27	NA	TRBD2	15	TRBJ2-5	TGTGCCAGCAGTCCCTATGGACTAGTCCAAGAGACCCAGTACTTC	CASSPYGLVQETQYF
TRBV18	NA	NA	12	TRBJ2-3	TGTGCCAGCTCACCCTACACAGATACGCAGTATTTT	CASSPYTDTQYF
TRBV6-5	NA	NA	15	TRBJ1-3	TGTGCCAGCAGGTCGACCCGGACTCCTGGAAACACCATATATTTT	CASRSTRTPGNTIYF